This TCR beta chain emerged from a study of cytomegalovirus exposure and HLA in healthy donors. The overall study: A later analysis reported the approximately 120 validation repertoires used the same platform as the 500 to 800 first-cohort repertoires.

V lost 1 base to trimming and J lost 4 bases, with 7 bases between them. Germline loops: CDR1 SNHLY, CDR2 FYNNEI. This CDR3 is 13 amino acids long. Whole-study results and caveats: The investigators catalogued 160 or so TCR beta chains as cytomegalovirus-associated. Using the classifier, cytomegalovirus status was reportedly diagnosed with high specificity and sensitivity. Most TCRs appeared rarely, but some public TCRs recurred in many donors.

Some clones are missing from TCRdb's copy, which holds only in-frame ones; the method was immunoSEQ multiplex PCR. The sample holds 250,000 to 400,000 clones, 70% to 90% seen once. Worth noting for this clone: No antigen is known for it.

The chain recombines TRBV2 with TRBJ1-2; no reliable D call. This TCR was recovered from a man between 25 and 39 years old in good health and CMV-seronegative. Sequenced input: PBMCs. CDR3 amino acids: CASSEGLSYGYTF. CDR3 DNA sequence: TGTGCCAGCAGTGAAGGACTATCCTATGGCTACACCTTC.